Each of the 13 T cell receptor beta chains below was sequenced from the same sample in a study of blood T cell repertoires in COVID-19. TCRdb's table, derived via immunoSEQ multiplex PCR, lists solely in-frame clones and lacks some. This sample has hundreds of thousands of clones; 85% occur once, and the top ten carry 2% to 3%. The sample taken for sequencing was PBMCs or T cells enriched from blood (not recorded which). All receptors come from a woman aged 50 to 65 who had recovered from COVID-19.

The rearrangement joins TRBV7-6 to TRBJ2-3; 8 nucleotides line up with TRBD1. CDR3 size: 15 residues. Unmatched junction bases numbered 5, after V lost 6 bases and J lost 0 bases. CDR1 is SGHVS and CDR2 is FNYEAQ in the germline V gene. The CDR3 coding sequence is TGTGCCAGCAGACGGGGACAGGAGAGCACAGATACGCAGTATTTT. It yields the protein CASRRGQESTDTQYF.

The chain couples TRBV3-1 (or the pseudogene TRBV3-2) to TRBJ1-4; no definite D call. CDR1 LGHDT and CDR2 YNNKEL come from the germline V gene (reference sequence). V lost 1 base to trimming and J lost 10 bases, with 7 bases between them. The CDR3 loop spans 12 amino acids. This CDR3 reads CASSQAEGKLFF. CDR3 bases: TGTGCCAGCAGCCAAGCAGAGGGAAAACTGTTTTTT.

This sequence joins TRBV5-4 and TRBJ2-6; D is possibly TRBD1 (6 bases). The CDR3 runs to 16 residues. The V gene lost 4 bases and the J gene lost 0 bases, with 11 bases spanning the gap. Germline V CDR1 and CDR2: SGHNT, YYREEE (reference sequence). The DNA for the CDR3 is TGTGCCAGCAGCAGGGGACATTTCTCTGGGGCCAACGTCCTGACTTTC. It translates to CASSRGHFSGANVLTF.

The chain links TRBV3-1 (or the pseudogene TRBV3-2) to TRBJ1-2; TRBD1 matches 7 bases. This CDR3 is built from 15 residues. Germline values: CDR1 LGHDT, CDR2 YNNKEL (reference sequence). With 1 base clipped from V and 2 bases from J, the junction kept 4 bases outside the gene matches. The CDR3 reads CASSQGDRGNYGYTF. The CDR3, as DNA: TGTGCCAGCAGCCAAGGGGACAGAGGAAACTATGGCTACACCTTC.

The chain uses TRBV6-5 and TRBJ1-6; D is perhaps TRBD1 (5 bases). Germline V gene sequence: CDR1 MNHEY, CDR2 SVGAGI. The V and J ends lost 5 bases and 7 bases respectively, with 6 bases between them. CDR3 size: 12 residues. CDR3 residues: CASSHRNSPLHF. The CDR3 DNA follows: TGTGCCAGCAGTCACAGGAATTCACCCCTCCACTTT.

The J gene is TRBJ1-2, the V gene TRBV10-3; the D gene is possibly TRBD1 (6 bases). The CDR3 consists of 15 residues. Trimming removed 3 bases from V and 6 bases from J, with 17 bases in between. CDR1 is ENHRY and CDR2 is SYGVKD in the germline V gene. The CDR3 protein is CAISEPGEFFDGYTF. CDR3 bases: TGTGCCATCAGTGAACCAGGGGAGTTTTTTGATGGCTACACCTTC.

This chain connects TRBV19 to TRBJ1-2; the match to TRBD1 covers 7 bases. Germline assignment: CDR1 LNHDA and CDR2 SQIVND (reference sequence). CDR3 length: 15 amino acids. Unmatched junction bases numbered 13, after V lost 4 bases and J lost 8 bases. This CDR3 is CASSTKRTGDTGYTF. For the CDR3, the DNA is TGTGCCAGTAGTACAAAACGGACAGGAGATACGGGCTACACCTTC. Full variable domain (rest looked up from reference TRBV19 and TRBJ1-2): DGGITQSPKYLFRKEGQNVTLSCEQNLNHDAMYWYRQDPGQGLRLIYYSQIVNDFQKGDIAEGYSVSREKKESFPLTVTSAQKNPTAFYLCASSTKRTGDTGYTFGSGTRLTVV.

The CDR3, as DNA: TGTGCCAGCAGTTATGACAGGGACGAAAAACTGTTTTTT. This sequence encodes CASSYDRDEKLFF. This chain links TRBV6-5 with TRBJ1-4; the match to TRBD1 covers 7 bases. J gave up 8 bases and V 3 bases, and 3 bases lay outside the gene matches. The CDR3 covers 13 residues. The germline gives CDR1 MNHEY, CDR2 SVGAGI.

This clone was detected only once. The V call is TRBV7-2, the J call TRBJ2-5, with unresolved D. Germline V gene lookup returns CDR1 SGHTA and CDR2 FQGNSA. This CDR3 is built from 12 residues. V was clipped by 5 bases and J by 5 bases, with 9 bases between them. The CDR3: CASSTYLETQYF. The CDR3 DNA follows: TGTGCCAGCAGCACATACCTCGAGACCCAGTACTTC. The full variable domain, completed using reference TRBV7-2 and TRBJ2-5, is GAGVSQSPSNKVTEKGKDVELRCDPISGHTALYWYRQSLGQGLEFLIYFQGNSAPDKSGLPSDRFSAERTGGSVSTLTIQRTQQEDSAVYLCASSTYLETQYFGPGTRLLVL.

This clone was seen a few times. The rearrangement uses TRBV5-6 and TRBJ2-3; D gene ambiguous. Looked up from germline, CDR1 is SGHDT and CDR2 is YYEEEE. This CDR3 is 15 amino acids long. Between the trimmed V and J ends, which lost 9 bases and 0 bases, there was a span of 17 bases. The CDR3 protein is CATTSPTTSTDTQYF. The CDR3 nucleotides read TGTGCCACTACGTCTCCGACAACTAGCACAGATACGCAGTATTTT.

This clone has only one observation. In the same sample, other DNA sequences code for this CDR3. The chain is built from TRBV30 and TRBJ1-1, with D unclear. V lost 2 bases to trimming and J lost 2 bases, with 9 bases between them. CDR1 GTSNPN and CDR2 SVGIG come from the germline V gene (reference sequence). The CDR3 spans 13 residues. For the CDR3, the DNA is TGTGCCTGGAGTCCGGGTCTAAACACTGAAGCTTTCTTT. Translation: CAWSPGLNTEAFF.

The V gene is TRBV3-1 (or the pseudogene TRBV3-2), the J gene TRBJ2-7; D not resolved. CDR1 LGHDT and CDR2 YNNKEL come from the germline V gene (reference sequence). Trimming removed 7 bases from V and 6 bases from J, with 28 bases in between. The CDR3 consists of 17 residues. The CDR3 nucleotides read TGTGCCAGCAACCATGGCGGTCCCCCTAGATTTGCCCCCGAGCAGTACTTC. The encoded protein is CASNHGGPPRFAPEQYF.

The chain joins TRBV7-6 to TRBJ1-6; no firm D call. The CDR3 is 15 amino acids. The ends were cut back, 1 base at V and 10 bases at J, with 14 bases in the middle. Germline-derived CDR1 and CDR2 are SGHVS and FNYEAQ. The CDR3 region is CASSLDEGSGSPLHF. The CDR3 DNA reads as TGTGCCAGCAGCTTAGATGAGGGTTCGGGATCACCCCTCCACTTT.